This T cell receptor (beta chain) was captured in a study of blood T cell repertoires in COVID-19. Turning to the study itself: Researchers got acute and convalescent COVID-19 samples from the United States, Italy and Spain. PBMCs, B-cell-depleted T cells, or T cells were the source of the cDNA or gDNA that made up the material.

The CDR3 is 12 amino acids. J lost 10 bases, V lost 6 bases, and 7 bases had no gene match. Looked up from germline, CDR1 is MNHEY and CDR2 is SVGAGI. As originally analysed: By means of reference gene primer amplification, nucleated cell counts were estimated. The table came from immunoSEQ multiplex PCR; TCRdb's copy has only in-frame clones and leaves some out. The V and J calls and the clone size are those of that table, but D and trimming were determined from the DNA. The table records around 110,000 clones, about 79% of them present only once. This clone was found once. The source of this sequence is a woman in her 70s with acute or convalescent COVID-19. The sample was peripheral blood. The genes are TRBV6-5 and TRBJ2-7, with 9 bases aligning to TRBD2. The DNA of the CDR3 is TGTGCCAGCAGAACGACTAGCGGAATTCAGTACTTC. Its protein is CASRTTSGIQYF.